This is a list of T cell receptor beta chains from one sample in a study of CD8+CD57+ T cells in acquired aplastic anemia. TCRdb called the reads again in MiXCR, with one record for every CDR3 protein. The table records about 240,000 distinct CDR3 sequences, around 43% of them present only once. Input material: sorted CD4+, CD8+, or CD8+CD57+ T cells (not recorded which) from PBMCs. The receptors come from a human donor with aplastic anemia. CDR3s include the opening cysteine and the closing phenylalanine or tryptophan. D genes are given only for firm matches. Rows give clone size only sometimes, using once, few, many, or a class for an expanded clone.

j_call d_call v_call clone_size cdr3_nt cdr3_aa
TRBJ2-1 TRBD1 TRBV7-9 . TGTGCTAGCAGTGGAGGTGGGACAGACTACAATGAGCAGCTCTTC CASSGGGTDYNEQLF
TRBJ2-7 TRBD1 TRBV29-1 few TGCAGCGCCACCGGGACAGCCTACGAGCAGTACTTC CSATGTAYEQYF
TRBJ2-7 TRBD2 TRBV7-6 many TGTGCCAGCAGCCCAGCTACCGGGACTACTCAGGAGGTGGTCTTC CASSPATGTTQEVVF
TRBJ1-1 . TRBV6-4 many TGTGCCAGCAGTGACTCCGACAGCACTGAAGCTTTCTTT CASSDSDSTEAFF
TRBJ1-1 . TRBV30 few TGTGCCTGGAGTCCCCTGTTGGGATTGAACACTGAAGCTTTCTTT CAWSPLLGLNTEAFF
TRBJ1-5 TRBD1 TRBV12-5 many TGTGCTAGTGGTTTGCCTGACAGGGGCAGGGATCAGCCCCAGCATTTT CASGLPDRGRDQPQHF
TRBJ2-3 TRBD2 TRBV7-3 many TGTGCCAGCAGCTTAGGCGGGGGGCAAACAGATACGCAGTATTTT CASSLGGGQTDTQYF
TRBJ1-6 . TRBV30 few TGTGCCTGGAGCGGAAATGAAGGAGGTAATTCACCCCTCCACTTT CAWSGNEGGNSPLHF
TRBJ1-3 TRBD1 TRBV9 . TGTGCCAGCAGCGTGAGGGACAGGCGAATCACCATATATTTT CASSVRDRRITIYF
TRBJ1-1 TRBD1 TRBV28 few TGTGCCAGCAGTGTAGTAGAGACAGGGTTTCACGGCACTGAAGCTTTCTTT CASSVVETGFHGTEAFF
TRBJ2-1 . TRBV9 many TGTGCCAGCGGGGGAGGCACCCATGAGCAGTTCTTC CASGGGTHEQFF
TRBJ2-7 TRBD1 TRBV5-1 many TGCGCCAGCAGCTTAAAACAGGGGCGCGAGCAGTACTTC CASSLKQGREQYF
TRBJ2-5 . TRBV12-3/TRBV12-4 few TGTGCCAGCAGTCAGGCGGAGACCCAGTACTTC CASSQAETQYF
TRBJ2-1 . TRBV27 . TGTGCCAGCGGGAAGAGGGTCAATGAGCAGTTCTTC CASGKRVNEQFF
TRBJ1-2 . TRBV5-1 . TGCGCCAGCAGCTTGGACGTCGGAGGAACGCGCTATGGCTACACCTTC CASSLDVGGTRYGYTF
TRBJ1-2 TRBD1 TRBV2 few TGTGCCAGCAGTTTTGGGACAGAAGATGGCTACACCTTC CASSFGTEDGYTF
TRBJ2-1 . TRBV7-9 many TGTGCCAGCAGCTCAACAGGGAGAGAGAACAATGAGCAGTTCTTC CASSSTGRENNEQFF
TRBJ1-5 TRBD1 TRBV4-1 many TGCGCCAGCAGCGGGGACAGCCGCAATCAGCCCCAGCATTTT CASSGDSRNQPQHF
TRBJ2-2 . TRBV15 . TGTGCCACCACACCTCTTTCAGGAGACACCGGGGAGCTGTTTTTT CATTPLSGDTGELFF
TRBJ2-7 TRBD1 TRBV5-8 many TGTGCCAGCAGCTCCCGGACAGGGGACGGAGCTTACGAGCAGTACTTC CASSSRTGDGAYEQYF
TRBJ1-1 . TRBV9 many TGTGCCAGCAGCGTAGGAGGAGACATTAACACTGAAGCTTTCTTT CASSVGGDINTEAFF
TRBJ2-7 . TRBV7-9 . TGTGCCAGCGCAAGTGGGGCTTCCTACGAGCAGTACTTC CASASGASYEQYF
TRBJ2-7 TRBD2 TRBV6-1 many TGTGCCAGCACCGGACTAGCGGGAGTAAGCGAGCAGTACTTC CASTGLAGVSEQYF
TRBJ2-1 . TRBV24-1 . TGTGCCACCAGTGATCCGGACTATGTCAATGAGCAGTTCTTC CATSDPDYVNEQFF
TRBJ2-2 TRBD1 TRBV15 . TGTGCCACCAGCAGAGCCTCGACAGGGACCGGGGAGCTGTTTTTT CATSRASTGTGELFF
TRBJ2-5 TRBD2 TRBV9 many TGTGCCAGCGCGTCTAGCGGGGGGGAAATAGAGACCCAGTACTTC CASASSGGEIETQYF
TRBJ1-1 . TRBV9 many TGTGCCAGCAGCGTAGAGGGTTTGAGCACTGAAGCTTTCTTT CASSVEGLSTEAFF
TRBJ2-1 TRBD2 TRBV5-1 . TGCGCCAGCAGCAGCCAGCGGGGCTCCTACAATGAGCAGTTCTTC CASSSQRGSYNEQFF
TRBJ1-2 . TRBV6-2/TRBV6-3 . TGTGCCAGCAGATCCGCCCCCTGGACCCTCTATGGCTACACCTTC CASRSAPWTLYGYTF
TRBJ2-7 TRBD1 TRBV29-1 many TGCAGCGCTGGACAGGGGACCTCCTACGAGCAGTACTTC CSAGQGTSYEQYF
TRBJ2-1 . TRBV7-2 many TGTGCCAGCAGCAACACGAGGGATAGCTCCTACAATGAGCAGTTCTTC CASSNTRDSSYNEQFF
TRBJ1-4 . TRBV7-6 . TGTGCCAGCAGCCTAGCGCTATCCGCTGGGGCGGGGGAAAAACTGTTTTTT CASSLALSAGAGEKLFF
TRBJ2-3 TRBD2 TRBV9 . TGTGCCAGCACCGGAGCGGGGGAAACAGATACGCAGTATTTT CASTGAGETDTQYF
TRBJ1-2 TRBD1 TRBV2 . TGTGCAGAACAAGACAGGGGGTCTTCTAACTATGGCTACACCTTC CAEQDRGSSNYGYTF
TRBJ1-2 . TRBV20-1 many TGCAGTGCTCCCCCTCGGGGTCACAATAACTATGGCTACACCTTC CSAPPRGHNNYGYTF
TRBJ2-5 TRBD1 TRBV20-1 . TGCAGTGCTAGCCGGGACAGTAGCCAAGAGACCCAGTACTTC CSASRDSSQETQYF
TRBJ2-7 . TRBV6-5 many TGTGCCAGCAGCCTAGAAGTCCAGGGGAGCGAGCAGTACTTC CASSLEVQGSEQYF
TRBJ1-1 . TRBV13 many TGTGCCAGCAGCTTCCAGAGTTCCTACACTGAAGCTTTCTTT CASSFQSSYTEAFF
TRBJ2-7 TRBD1 TRBV20-1 . TGCAGTGCTGCCGGGACAGAACCTCCCGAGCAGTACTTC CSAAGTEPPEQYF
TRBJ2-1 TRBD2 TRBV19 . TGTGCCAGTAGTATTGGGACTAGCGGTAGTAGTGAGCAGTTCTTC CASSIGTSGSSEQFF
TRBJ2-6 . TRBV2 . TGTGCCTCCCAACAGGGAACGGGGGCCAACGTCCTGACTTTC CASQQGTGANVLTF
TRBJ2-3 . TRBV12-5 few TGTGCTAGTGCCCCTCGGGACATCTCCACAGATACGCAGTATTTT CASAPRDISTDTQYF
TRBJ1-6 TRBD1 TRBV9 . TGTGCCAGCAGCCCGGGACAGTTATCACCCCTCCACTTT CASSPGQLSPLHF
TRBJ2-7 . TRBV7-6 many TGTGCCAGCAGCCCAGAAATGTCGGGGACCTACGAGCAGTACTTC CASSPEMSGTYEQYF
TRBJ2-7 . TRBV11-2 many TGTGCCAGCAGCCCACTCAGGCCAGGGAAAGCCTACGAGCAGTACTTC CASSPLRPGKAYEQYF
TRBJ1-1 . TRBV15 . TGTGCCACCAGCAGCCCCACAGGGACTGGGGCTGAAGCTTTCTTT CATSSPTGTGAEAFF
TRBJ2-5 TRBD2 TRBV7-6 . TGTGCCAGCATCAGCGGGGGGACACAAGAGACCCAGTACTTC CASISGGTQETQYF
TRBJ2-3 TRBD1 TRBV7-2 . TGTGCCAGCAGCTCCCCCTGGACGGTGGACAGGGTCACAGATACGCAGTATTTT CASSSPWTVDRVTDTQYF
TRBJ2-7 TRBD2 TRBV25-1 . TGTGCCAGCACTCGGGGGGAGCTGCCTCGGGAGCAGTACTTC CASTRGELPREQYF
TRBJ1-6 TRBD1 TRBV10-3 . TGTGCCGTACAACAGGGGGATAATTCACCCCTCCACTTT CAVQQGDNSPLHF
TRBJ2-5 TRBD1 TRBV7-2 many TGTGCCAGCAGCTTAGTGGACAGGGTCCAAGAGACCCAGTACTTC CASSLVDRVQETQYF
TRBJ1-2 . TRBV7-3 many TGTGCCAGCAGCTCAAACCCTGGGCGGGGCGACTATGGCTACACCTTC CASSSNPGRGDYGYTF
TRBJ1-6 TRBD1 TRBV4-2 many TGTGCCAGCAGCCAAGCTGGGACAGGGGGCACCTATAATTCACCCCTCCACTTT CASSQAGTGGTYNSPLHF
TRBJ2-3 TRBD1 TRBV19 many TGTGCCAGTAGTATCGCTCAGGGGGACACAGATACGCAGTATTTT CASSIAQGDTDTQYF